These 9 T cell receptor beta chains were sequenced from one sample in a study of blood T cell repertoires in COVID-19. Clones were sequenced by immunoSEQ multiplex PCR, and TCRdb holds only the in-frame ones, with some missing. The sample carries tens of thousands of clones, 65% to 80% recorded once. The specimen was peripheral blood. The origin of the receptors is a man in his sixties with acute or convalescent COVID-19.

This clone occurred a few times. The rearrangement links TRBV7-9 to TRBJ2-2, with 14 nucleotides matching TRBD2. The CDR3 extends over 16 amino acids. Trimming took 5 bases from V and 7 from J; bases not matched to a gene: 6. Germline V gives CDR1 SEHNR, CDR2 FQNEAQ (reference sequence). CDR3 nucleotide sequence: TGTGCCAGCAGCCCGGGACTAGCGGGAGCTCGCGGGGAGCTGTTTTTT. It encodes CASSPGLAGARGELFF.

The DNA for the CDR3 is TGTGCCAGCAGCTCCCAAGACAGGTTCCCCTACGAGCAGTACTTC. Protein product: CASSSQDRFPYEQYF. The J gene is TRBJ2-7, the V gene TRBV6-5, with D possibly being TRBD1 (6 bases). Germline V gene sequence: CDR1 MNHEY, CDR2 SVGAGI. CDR3 length equals 15 residues. V dropped 6 bases and J dropped 2 bases, with 17 bases sitting between them.

The rearrangement links TRBV9 to TRBJ1-6, with a tentative D call TRBD1 (5 bases). The CDR3 is 15 residues long. Per germline, CDR1 SGDLS and CDR2 YYNGEE. The germline V and J ends were trimmed by 0 bases and 7 bases, with 11 bases remaining between them. CDR3: CASSVAQGRNSPLHF. The CDR3 nucleotides read TGTGCCAGCAGCGTAGCCCAGGGCCGCAATTCACCCCTCCACTTT.

DNA for the CDR3: TGTGCCAGCAGCCCAGGGCCCTATGGCTACACCTTC. Translated: CASSPGPYGYTF. The chain combines TRBV5-6 with TRBJ1-2, with D possibly matching TRBD1 (5 bases). Germline-derived CDR1 and CDR2 are SGHDT and YYEEEE. Trimming took 4 bases from V and 4 from J, leaving 8 bases between them. The CDR3 runs 12 residues.

V gene TRBV6-5 combines with J gene TRBJ2-1; possibly TRBD2 for D (6 bases). With 7 bases removed from V and 2 bases from J, the gap between germline ends came to 12 bases. This CDR3 spans 14 amino acids. Germline-derived CDR1 and CDR2 are MNHEY and SVGAGI. CDR3 sequence reads: CASKLGEAYNEQFF. The DNA for the CDR3 is TGTGCCAGCAAGTTGGGGGAGGCCTACAATGAGCAGTTCTTC.

The J gene is TRBJ2-7, the V gene TRBV10-1; TRBD1 agrees at 7 bases. Per the germline V gene, CDR1 is WNHNN and CDR2 is SYGVQD (reference sequence). This CDR3 contains 15 residues. Trimming took 3 bases from V and 3 from J; bases not matched to a gene: 8. CDR3 region: CASSDRTGDGYEQYF. The CDR3 DNA sequence: TGCGCCAGCAGTGACCGTACAGGGGATGGCTACGAGCAGTACTTC.

The chain combines TRBV27 with TRBJ1-2; D remains ambiguous. CDR3 length: 15 amino acids. Germline V gives CDR1 MNHEY, CDR2 SMNVEV (reference sequence). Trimming pared 4 bases from V and 0 bases from J, leaving 12 bases between. Here the CDR3 reads CASSSKSGTNYGYTF. The DNA of the CDR3 is TGTGCCAGCAGTTCGAAATCCGGGACTAACTATGGCTACACCTTC.

The chain couples TRBV24-1 to TRBJ2-3; 13 positions match TRBD2. The CDR3 spans 18 residues. Germline lookup yields CDR1 KGHDR and CDR2 SFDVKD. Unmatched junction bases numbered 6, after V lost 2 bases and J lost 2 bases. The CDR3, as DNA: TGTGCCACCAGTGATTCCGGACTAGCGGGAGCGACCACAGATACGCAGTATTTT. Translating gives CATSDSGLAGATTDTQYF.

The rearrangement joins TRBV6-5 to TRBJ2-7, with D possibly TRBD2 on 5 matching bases. The CDR3 consists of 12 residues. V was clipped by 8 bases and J by 4 bases, with 12 bases between them. From germline, CDR1 is MNHEY and CDR2 SVGAGI. CDR3 nucleotides: TGTGCCAGCGGGAGACGCTCTTACGAGCAGTACTTC. This encodes CASGRRSYEQYF.